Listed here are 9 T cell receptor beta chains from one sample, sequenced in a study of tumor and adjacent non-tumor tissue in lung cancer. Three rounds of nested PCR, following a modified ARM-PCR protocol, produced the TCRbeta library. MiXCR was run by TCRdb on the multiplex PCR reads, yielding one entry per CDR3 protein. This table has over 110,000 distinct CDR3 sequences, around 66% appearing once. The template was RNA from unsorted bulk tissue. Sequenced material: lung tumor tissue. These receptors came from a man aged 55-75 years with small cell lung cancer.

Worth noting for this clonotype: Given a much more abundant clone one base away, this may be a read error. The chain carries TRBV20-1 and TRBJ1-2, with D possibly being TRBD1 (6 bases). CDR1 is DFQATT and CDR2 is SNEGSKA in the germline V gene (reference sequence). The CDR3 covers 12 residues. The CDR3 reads CNARGTNYGYTF. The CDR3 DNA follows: TGCAATGCTAGGGGGACCAACTATGGCTACACCTTC.

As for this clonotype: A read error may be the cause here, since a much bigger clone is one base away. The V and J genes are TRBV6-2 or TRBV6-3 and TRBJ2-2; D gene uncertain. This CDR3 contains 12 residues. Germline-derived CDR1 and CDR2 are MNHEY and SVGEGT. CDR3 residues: CTSSQPWGELFF. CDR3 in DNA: TGTACCAGCAGTCAACCCTGGGGGGAGCTGTTTTTT.

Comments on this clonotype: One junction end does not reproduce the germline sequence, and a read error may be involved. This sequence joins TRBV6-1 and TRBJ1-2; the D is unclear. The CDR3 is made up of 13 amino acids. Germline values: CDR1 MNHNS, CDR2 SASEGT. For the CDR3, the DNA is TGTGCCAGCTGTGTACGGACTAATTATGGCTACACCTTC. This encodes CASCVRTNYGYTF.

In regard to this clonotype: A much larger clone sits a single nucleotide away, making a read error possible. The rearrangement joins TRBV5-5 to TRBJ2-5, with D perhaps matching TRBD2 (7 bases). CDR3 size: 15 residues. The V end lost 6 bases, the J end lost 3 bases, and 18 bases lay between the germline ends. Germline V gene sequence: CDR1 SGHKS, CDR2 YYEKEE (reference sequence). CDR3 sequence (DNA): TGTGCCAGCACCGGGAGGCCAGGGGTAAAAGAGACCCAGTACTTC. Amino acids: CASTGRPGVKETQYF.

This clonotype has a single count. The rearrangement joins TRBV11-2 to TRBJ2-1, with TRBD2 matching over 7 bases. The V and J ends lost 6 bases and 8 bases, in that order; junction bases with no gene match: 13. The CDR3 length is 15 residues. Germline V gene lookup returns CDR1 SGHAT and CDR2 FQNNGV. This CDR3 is CASSARIGTTDEQFF. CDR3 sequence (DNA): TGTGCCAGCAGTGCCCGAATAGGGACTACCGATGAGCAGTTCTTC.

CDR3 DNA: TGTGCGCCGACAAGGGCCGCCATCTACGGGCAGTACTTC. Protein: CAPTRAAIYGQYF. The chain carries TRBV12-2 and TRBJ2-7; the table's D call, TRBD1, was not checked against the DNA. TRBV12-2 is reported as a pseudogene. This CDR3 has 13 residues.

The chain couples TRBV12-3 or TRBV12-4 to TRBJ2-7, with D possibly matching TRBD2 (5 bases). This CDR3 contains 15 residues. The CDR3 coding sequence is TGTGCCAGAAAAGGACCGTGGACTGAATCCTACGGGCAGTACGTC. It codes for CARKGPWTESYGQYV.

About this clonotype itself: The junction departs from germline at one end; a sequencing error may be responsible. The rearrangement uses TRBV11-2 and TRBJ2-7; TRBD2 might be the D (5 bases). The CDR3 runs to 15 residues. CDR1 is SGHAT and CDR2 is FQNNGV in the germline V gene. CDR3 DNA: TGTGACAGCAGCTTGGTATGGGGAGTAAACTACGAGCAGTACTTC. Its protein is CDSSLVWGVNYEQYF.

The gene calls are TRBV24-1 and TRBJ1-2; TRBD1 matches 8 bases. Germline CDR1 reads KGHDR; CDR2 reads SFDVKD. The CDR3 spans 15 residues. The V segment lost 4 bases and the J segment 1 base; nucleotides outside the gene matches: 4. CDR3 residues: CATSDSGQVNYGYTF. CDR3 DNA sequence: TGTGCCACCAGTGACTCGGGACAGGTTAACTATGGCTACACCTTC.